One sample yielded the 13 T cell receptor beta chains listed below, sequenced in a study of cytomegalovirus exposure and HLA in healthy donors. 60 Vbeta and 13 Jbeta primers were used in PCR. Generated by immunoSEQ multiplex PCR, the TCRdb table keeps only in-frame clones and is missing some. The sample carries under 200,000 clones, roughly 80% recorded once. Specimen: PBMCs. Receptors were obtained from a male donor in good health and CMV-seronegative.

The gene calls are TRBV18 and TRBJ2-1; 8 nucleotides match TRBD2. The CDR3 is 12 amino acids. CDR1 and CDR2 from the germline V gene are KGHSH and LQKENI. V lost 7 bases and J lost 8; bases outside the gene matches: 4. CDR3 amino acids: CASWRGVDEQFF. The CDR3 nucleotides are TGTGCCAGCTGGCGGGGGGTTGATGAGCAGTTCTTC.

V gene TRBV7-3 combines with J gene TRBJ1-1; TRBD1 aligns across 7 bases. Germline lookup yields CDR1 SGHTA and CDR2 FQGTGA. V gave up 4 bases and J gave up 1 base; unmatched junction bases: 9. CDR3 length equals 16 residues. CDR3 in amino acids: CASSSRDRLTNTEAFF. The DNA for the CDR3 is TGTGCCAGCAGCTCCCGGGACAGACTCACGAACACTGAAGCTTTCTTT.

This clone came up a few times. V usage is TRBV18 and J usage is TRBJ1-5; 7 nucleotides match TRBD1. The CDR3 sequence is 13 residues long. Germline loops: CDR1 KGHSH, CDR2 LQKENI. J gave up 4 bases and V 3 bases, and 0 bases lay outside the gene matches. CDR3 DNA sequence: TGTGCCAGCTCACCCAGGGGGAATCAGCCCCAGCATTTT. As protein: CASSPRGNQPQHF.

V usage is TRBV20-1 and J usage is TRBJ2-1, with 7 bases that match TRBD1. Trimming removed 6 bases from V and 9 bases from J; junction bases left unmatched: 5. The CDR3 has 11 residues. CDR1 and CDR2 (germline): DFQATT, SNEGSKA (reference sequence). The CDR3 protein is CSAPTGREQFF. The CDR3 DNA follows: TGCAGTGCGCCGACAGGGCGTGAGCAGTTCTTC.

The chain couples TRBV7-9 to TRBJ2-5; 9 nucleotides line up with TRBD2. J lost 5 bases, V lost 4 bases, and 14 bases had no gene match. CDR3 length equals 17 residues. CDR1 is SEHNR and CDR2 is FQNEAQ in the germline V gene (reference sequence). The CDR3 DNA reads TGTGCCAGCAGCTCATATGGGGCGGGGGGGCCGGCCGAGACCCAGTACTTC. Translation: CASSSYGAGGPAETQYF. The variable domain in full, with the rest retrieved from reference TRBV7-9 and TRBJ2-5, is DTGVSQNPRHKITKRGQNVTFRCDPISEHNRLYWYRQTLGQGPEFLTYFQNEAQLEKSRLLSDRFSAERPKGSFSTLEIQRTEQGDSAMYLCASSSYGAGGPAETQYFGPGTRLLVL.

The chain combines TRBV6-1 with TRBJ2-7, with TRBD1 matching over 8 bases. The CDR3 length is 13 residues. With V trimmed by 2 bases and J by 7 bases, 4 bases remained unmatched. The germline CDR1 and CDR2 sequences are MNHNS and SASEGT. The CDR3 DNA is TGTGCCAGCAGTGAACAGGGGGCTGGGGAGCAGTACTTC. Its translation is CASSEQGAGEQYF.

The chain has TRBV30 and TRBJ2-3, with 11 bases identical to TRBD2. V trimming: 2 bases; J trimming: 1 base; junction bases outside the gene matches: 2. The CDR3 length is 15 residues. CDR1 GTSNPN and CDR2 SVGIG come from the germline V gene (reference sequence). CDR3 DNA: TGTGCCTGGAGTACGGGACTAGCGGGCACAGATACGCAGTATTTT. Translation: CAWSTGLAGTDTQYF.

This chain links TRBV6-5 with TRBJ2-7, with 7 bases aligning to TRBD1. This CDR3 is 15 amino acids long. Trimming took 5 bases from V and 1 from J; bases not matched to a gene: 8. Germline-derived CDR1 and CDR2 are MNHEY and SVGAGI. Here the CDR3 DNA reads TGTGCCAGCAGTATTCCTTCAGGGGGTTCCTACGAGCAGTACTTC. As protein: CASSIPSGGSYEQYF.

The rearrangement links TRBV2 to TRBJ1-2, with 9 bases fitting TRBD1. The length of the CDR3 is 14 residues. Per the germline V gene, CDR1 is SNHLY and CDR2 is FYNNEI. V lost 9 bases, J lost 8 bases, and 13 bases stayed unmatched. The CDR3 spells CASKRTGEVGGYTF. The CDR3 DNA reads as TGTGCCAGTAAAAGGACAGGGGAGGTTGGAGGCTACACCTTC.

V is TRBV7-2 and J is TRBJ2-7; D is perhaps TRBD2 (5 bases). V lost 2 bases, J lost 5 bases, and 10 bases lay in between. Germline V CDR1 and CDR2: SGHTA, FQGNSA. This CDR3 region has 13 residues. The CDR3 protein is CASSLRLAHEQYF. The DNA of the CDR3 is TGTGCCAGCAGCTTACGTCTAGCCCACGAGCAGTACTTC.

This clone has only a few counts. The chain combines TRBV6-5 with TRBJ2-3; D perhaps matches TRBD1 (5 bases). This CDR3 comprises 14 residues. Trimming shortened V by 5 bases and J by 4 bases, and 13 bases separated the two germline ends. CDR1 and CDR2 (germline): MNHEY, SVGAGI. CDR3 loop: CASSEPGLADTQYF. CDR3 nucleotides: TGTGCCAGCAGTGAACCAGGGCTCGCAGATACGCAGTATTTT.

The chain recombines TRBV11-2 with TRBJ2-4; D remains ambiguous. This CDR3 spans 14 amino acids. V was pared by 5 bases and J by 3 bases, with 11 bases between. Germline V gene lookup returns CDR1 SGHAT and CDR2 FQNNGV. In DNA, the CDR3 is TGTGCCAGCAGCACCCGGGTAGGCAAAAACATTCAGTACTTC. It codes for CASSTRVGKNIQYF.

CDR3 region: CASSLGQVYTGELFF. Written as DNA, the CDR3 is TGTGCCAGCAGTCTGGGACAGGTCTACACCGGGGAGCTGTTTTTT. The chain employs TRBV2 and TRBJ2-2; 8 bases are shared with TRBD1. V shed 5 bases, J shed 3 bases, and the junction held 5 bases outside the gene matches. In germline, CDR1 is SNHLY, CDR2 FYNNEI. There are 15 residues in the CDR3.